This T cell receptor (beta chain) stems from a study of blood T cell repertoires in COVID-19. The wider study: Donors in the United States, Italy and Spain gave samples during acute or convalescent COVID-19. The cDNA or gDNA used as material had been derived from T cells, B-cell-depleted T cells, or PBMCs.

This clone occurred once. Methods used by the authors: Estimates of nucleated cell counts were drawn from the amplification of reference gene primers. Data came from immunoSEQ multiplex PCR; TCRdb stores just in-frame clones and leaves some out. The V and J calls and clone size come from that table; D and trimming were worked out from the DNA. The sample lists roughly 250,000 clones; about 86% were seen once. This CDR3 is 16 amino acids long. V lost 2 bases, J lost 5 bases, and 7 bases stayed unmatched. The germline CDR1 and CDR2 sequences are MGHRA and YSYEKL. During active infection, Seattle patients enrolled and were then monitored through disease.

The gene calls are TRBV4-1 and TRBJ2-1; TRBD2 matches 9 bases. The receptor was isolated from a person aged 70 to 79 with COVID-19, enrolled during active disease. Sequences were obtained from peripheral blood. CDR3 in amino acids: CASSQLEASGNNEQFF. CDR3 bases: TGCGCCAGCAGCCAACTGGAGGCTAGCGGGAACAATGAGCAGTTCTTC.